Many counts were recorded for the clone carrying this TCR beta chain. This sample was taken from a study of CD8+CD57+ T cells in acquired aplastic anemia. J lost 4 bases, V lost 2 bases, and 3 bases had no gene match. This CDR3 has 15 residues. Genomic DNA templated the TCR beta VDJ and CDR3 profiling. TCRdb used MiXCR to reprocess the reads, holding one entry per CDR3 protein. This sample has roughly 58,000 distinct CDR3 sequences, with 45% to 70% found just once. Material for sequencing was sorted CD4+, CD8+, or CD8+CD57+ T cells (not recorded which) from PBMCs. The chain has TRBV12-3 or TRBV12-4 and TRBJ2-1, with 9 bases matching TRBD2. This TCR was sampled from a human donor in good health, serving as a control. For the CDR3, the DNA is TGTGCCAGCAGTTTAAGGACTAGCGATTACAATGAGCAGTTCTTC. This sequence encodes CASSLRTSDYNEQFF.